A selection of T cell receptor beta chains follows, all from one sample in a study of T cells in Graves' hyperthyroidism and ophthalmopathy. TCRdb recomputed calls from the multiplex PCR reads with MiXCR, one row per CDR3 protein. The profile shows fewer than 600,000 distinct CDR3 sequences, about 14% of them singletons. The sequencing input was blood. These receptors originate from a middle-aged woman with Graves' hyperthyroidism. Each CDR3 is given with its conserved first and last residue. The order of the fields is D gene, J gene, V gene, CDR3 protein. A D gene is named only where the DNA matches it firmly.

d_gene: .; j_gene: TRBJ2-2; v_gene: TRBV6-2/TRBV6-3; CDR3aa: CETRGSNTGELFF
d_gene: .; j_gene: TRBJ2-1; v_gene: TRBV20-1; CDR3aa: CSALAATYNEQFF
d_gene: .; j_gene: TRBJ1-2; v_gene: TRBV2; CDR3aa: CASSRTENYGYTF
d_gene: TRBD1; j_gene: TRBJ1-4; v_gene: TRBV7-9; CDR3aa: CASSARQGVEKLFF
d_gene: TRBD2; j_gene: TRBJ2-2; v_gene: TRBV7-2; CDR3aa: CASQGTGGHTGELFF
d_gene: .; j_gene: TRBJ2-5; v_gene: TRBV7-9; CDR3aa: CASSRTVETQYF
d_gene: TRBD2; j_gene: TRBJ2-5; v_gene: TRBV20-1; CDR3aa: CSARSSGSPTRETQYF
d_gene: TRBD2; j_gene: TRBJ2-7; v_gene: TRBV11-1; CDR3aa: CASSLVSGSSYEQYF
d_gene: .; j_gene: TRBJ2-1; v_gene: TRBV11-2; CDR3aa: CASSLTGRQREQFF
d_gene: .; j_gene: TRBJ2-3; v_gene: TRBV13; CDR3aa: CASSQSGADTQYF
d_gene: TRBD2; j_gene: TRBJ2-2; v_gene: TRBV20-1; CDR3aa: CSARDLSSGRAITGELFF
d_gene: .; j_gene: TRBJ2-5; v_gene: TRBV7-2; CDR3aa: CASSLVVWETQYF
d_gene: .; j_gene: TRBJ2-6; v_gene: TRBV9; CDR3aa: CASSVVGSSTNVLTF
d_gene: TRBD2; j_gene: TRBJ2-3; v_gene: TRBV28; CDR3aa: CASSTNSGRATDTQYF
d_gene: .; j_gene: TRBJ1-1; v_gene: TRBV5-8; CDR3aa: CASSLWGIGTEAFF
d_gene: .; j_gene: TRBJ1-2; v_gene: TRBV30; CDR3aa: CAWTGQSNYGYTF
d_gene: .; j_gene: TRBJ2-7; v_gene: TRBV12-3/TRBV12-4; CDR3aa: CASSLGPDRLPYEQYF
d_gene: TRBD1; j_gene: TRBJ1-2; v_gene: TRBV2; CDR3aa: CASREGQDNGYTF
d_gene: .; j_gene: TRBJ1-1; v_gene: TRBV20-1; CDR3aa: CSASIGPQGAEAFF
d_gene: .; j_gene: TRBJ2-7; v_gene: TRBV11-2; CDR3aa: CASSSWQGHEQYF
d_gene: .; j_gene: TRBJ2-1; v_gene: TRBV18; CDR3aa: CASSQLHNEQFF
d_gene: .; j_gene: TRBJ2-1; v_gene: TRBV27; CDR3aa: CASSPRNSISYNEQFF
d_gene: .; j_gene: TRBJ2-3; v_gene: TRBV29-1; CDR3aa: CSVETDTQYF
d_gene: TRBD2; j_gene: TRBJ2-3; v_gene: TRBV6-2/TRBV6-3; CDR3aa: CASSLATADTQYF
d_gene: .; j_gene: TRBJ1-3; v_gene: TRBV6-1; CDR3aa: CASSVTRTGSSGNTIYF
d_gene: TRBD2; j_gene: TRBJ2-7; v_gene: TRBV27; CDR3aa: CASSRTSGSSEQYF
d_gene: .; j_gene: TRBJ1-5; v_gene: TRBV28; CDR3aa: CASSPIPRAQHF
d_gene: .; j_gene: TRBJ2-7; v_gene: TRBV28; CDR3aa: CASRVTRTYEQYF
d_gene: .; j_gene: TRBJ2-7; v_gene: TRBV5-1; CDR3aa: CASSRTIGGSYEQYF
d_gene: TRBD2; j_gene: TRBJ2-7; v_gene: TRBV7-9; CDR3aa: CASSPTTSGRGPYEQYF
d_gene: .; j_gene: TRBJ2-5; v_gene: TRBV10-2; CDR3aa: CASFAGRSGQETQYF
d_gene: TRBD1; j_gene: TRBJ2-4; v_gene: TRBV20-1; CDR3aa: CSEVDRVQNIQYF